These 24 T cell receptor beta chains share one sample of origin, sequenced in a study of beta chain features in type 1 diabetes. Every isolated RNA sample was fully reverse transcribed, so sequencing captured expressed TCRB transcripts. Only in-frame clones appear in the TCRdb table, and some are missing; sequencing was by immunoSEQ multiplex PCR. This sample has approximately 84,000 clones; 25% to 35% occur once, and the top ten carry 0.45% to 0.55%. The material sequenced was stem cell memory CD4+ T cells from blood. The receptors shown here come from a woman younger than 30 in good health.

This CDR3 is CASKRTARDVNEQFF. The CDR3 DNA reads TGCGCCAGCAAACGGACAGCTCGAGACGTAAATGAGCAGTTCTTC. The chain combines TRBV5-1 with TRBJ2-1, with D tentatively TRBD1 (6 bases). The germline gives CDR1 SGHRS, CDR2 YFSETQ. The CDR3 sequence is 15 residues long. With 6 bases removed from V and 7 bases from J, the gap between germline ends came to 20 bases.

The genes are TRBV5-1 and TRBJ2-2; D is perhaps TRBD1 (6 bases). The germline V gene has CDR1 SGHRS and CDR2 YFSETQ. This CDR3 has 15 amino acids. With 2 bases removed from V and 0 bases from J, the gap between germline ends came to 8 bases. CDR3 nucleotides: TGCGCCAGCAGCTTCGGACAGACGAACACCGGGGAGCTGTTTTTT. It codes for CASSFGQTNTGELFF.

This clone was seen a handful of times. The genes are TRBV29-1 and TRBJ2-5, with 7 nucleotides matching TRBD2. V trimming: 0 bases; J trimming: 3 bases; junction bases outside the gene matches: 10. This CDR3 comprises 16 residues. Germline assignment: CDR1 SQVTM and CDR2 ANQGSEA. CDR3 in DNA: TGCAGCGTTGAAGAACGGCTAGCGGTCATAAAAGAGACCCAGTACTTC. Translating it yields CSVEERLAVIKETQYF.

CDR3 nucleotide sequence: TGCGCCAGCAGAACTAGCGGGGGGATCTACATCAAAGAGCAGTTCTTC. Its protein product is CASRTSGGIYIKEQFF. V is TRBV5-1 and J is TRBJ2-1; TRBD2 aligns across 12 bases. V was clipped by 5 bases and J by 10 bases; unmatched bases: 13. Germline assignment: CDR1 SGHRS and CDR2 YFSETQ. The CDR3 spans 16 residues.

The gene calls are TRBV5-1 and TRBJ2-2; 8 bases align to TRBD1. J lost 2 bases, V lost 1 base, and 4 bases had no gene match. CDR1 SGHRS and CDR2 YFSETQ come from the germline V gene. The CDR3 is 16 amino acids. The DNA for the CDR3 is TGCGCCAGCAGCTTGTGGGACAGGAAAAACACCGGGGAGCTGTTTTTT. It yields the protein CASSLWDRKNTGELFF.

This clone was detected a few times. This chain links TRBV27 with TRBJ2-6, with TRBD1 identical over 9 bases. The CDR3 runs 17 residues. Germline V gives CDR1 MNHEY, CDR2 SMNVEV (reference sequence). V trimming: 4 bases; J trimming: 4 bases; junction bases outside the gene matches: 8. This CDR3 is CASSYRGPGAGANVLTF. DNA for the CDR3: TGTGCCAGCAGTTACAGGGGGCCCGGGGCCGGGGCCAACGTCCTGACTTTC.

This clone was counted a few times. V gene TRBV7-3 combines with J gene TRBJ1-1, with D possibly being TRBD1 (6 bases). The V end was cut by 4 bases, the J end by 3 bases, with 15 bases between. The CDR3 is 15 residues long. Germline-derived CDR1 and CDR2 are SGHTA and FQGTGA. The CDR3 sequence is CASSSGHQPDTEAFF. CDR3 DNA: TGTGCCAGCAGCTCGGGACACCAGCCCGACACTGAAGCTTTCTTT.

This chain uses TRBV19 with TRBJ1-5, with unresolved D. The CDR3 runs 10 residues. Germline V CDR1 and CDR2: LNHDA, SQIVND (reference sequence). V lost 10 bases to trimming and J lost 8 bases, with 9 bases between them. CDR3 protein: CATMREPQHF. DNA of the CDR3: TGTGCCACCATGAGGGAGCCCCAGCATTTT.

The chain recombines TRBV2 with TRBJ1-5; TRBD1 is a possible D gene (6 bases). V was cut by 8 bases and J by 0 bases, with 20 bases left in between. CDR3 length: 17 residues. Germline V gene lookup returns CDR1 SNHLY and CDR2 FYNNEI. Written as DNA, the CDR3 is TGTGCCAGCGCGGCCAGACAGGCGCTATATAGCAATCAGCCCCAGCATTTT. Amino acids: CASAARQALYSNQPQHF.

The count of this clone is one. V and J are TRBV4-2 and TRBJ2-7; D is unresolved. Trimming stripped 0 bases from V and 2 bases from J, with 11 bases between. Germline V gene data show CDR1 as LGHNA and CDR2 as YNFKEQ. The CDR3 consists of 15 residues. CDR3 coding DNA: TGTGCCAGCAGCCAAGATGGCCAGTCCCCCTACGAGCAGTACTTC. This gives the protein CASSQDGQSPYEQYF.

This clone occurred a few times. The gene calls are TRBV7-2 and TRBJ2-5; D is unresolved. Trimming shortened V by 1 base and J by 7 bases, and 13 bases separated the two germline ends. The CDR3 totals 14 residues. Germline V CDR1 and CDR2: SGHTA, FQGNSA. The CDR3 sequence is CASSLDSRGGTQYF. CDR3 sequence (DNA): TGTGCCAGCAGCTTAGATTCCAGAGGCGGGACCCAGTACTTC.

The chain joins TRBV9 to TRBJ2-7; D might be TRBD2 (5 bases). Germline CDR1 SGDLS, CDR2 YYNGEE. V lost 3 bases and J 5 bases, leaving 18 bases between the germline ends. The CDR3 consists of 15 residues. CDR3 residues: CASSASLTGVDEQYF. The CDR3 coding sequence is TGTGCCAGCAGCGCCTCACTGACCGGGGTAGACGAGCAGTACTTC.

This chain links TRBV15 with TRBJ2-2, with a possible D match to TRBD2 (6 bases). The CDR3 covers 14 residues. Germline CDR1 is LNHNV and CDR2 is YYDKDF (reference sequence). V was shortened by 1 base and J by 5 bases, with 8 bases between the two germline ends. The CDR3 bases are TGTGCCACCAGCAGAGCGGGAGCGACCGGGGAGCTGTTTTTT. It yields the protein CATSRAGATGELFF.

This sequence joins TRBV18 and TRBJ1-2; possibly TRBD1 for D (5 bases). CDR3 size: 14 residues. Deletions cut 3 bases from V and 3 bases from J, with 11 bases between. CDR1 is KGHSH and CDR2 is LQKENI in the germline V gene. The CDR3 DNA sequence: TGTGCCAGCTCACCTCCCCTCAGGGACTATGGCTACACCTTC. Residues: CASSPPLRDYGYTF.

The DNA for the CDR3 is TGTGCCAGCAGTTTGAGCTCCTACAATGAGCAGTTCTTC. This codes for CASSLSSYNEQFF. The V gene is TRBV2, the J gene TRBJ2-1; unclear D gene. The V end lost 5 bases, the J end lost 0 bases, and 5 bases lay between the germline ends. The germline gives CDR1 SNHLY, CDR2 FYNNEI. The CDR3 is 13 amino acids. Full variable domain (remainder filled in from reference TRBV2 and TRBJ2-1): EPEVTQTPSHQVTQMGQEVILRCVPISNHLYFYWYRQILGQKVEFLVSFYNNEISEKSEIFDDQFSVERPDGSNFTLKIRSTKLEDSAMYFCASSLSSYNEQFFGPGTRLTVL.

The chain recombines TRBV5-4 with TRBJ1-2; no definite D call. CDR1 SGHNT and CDR2 YYREEE come from the germline V gene (reference sequence). The CDR3 spans 11 residues. V was trimmed by 5 bases and J by 8 bases, leaving 10 bases between them. This chain's CDR3 is CASSRGAGYTF. CDR3 DNA sequence: TGTGCCAGCAGTCGGGGTGCGGGCTACACCTTC.

The CDR3 is CAWRTGLAGAGADTQYF. For the CDR3, the DNA is TGTGCCTGGAGGACAGGACTAGCGGGAGCTGGGGCAGATACGCAGTATTTT. The chain combines TRBV30 with TRBJ2-3; 13 positions agree with TRBD2. V lost 3 bases and J lost 4; bases outside the gene matches: 10. Germline V CDR1 and CDR2: GTSNPN, SVGIG (reference sequence). The CDR3 has 17 residues. Full variable domain (missing parts from reference TRBV30 and TRBJ2-3): SQTIHQWPATLVQPVGSPLSLECTVEGTSNPNLYWYRQAAGRGLQLLFYSVGIGQISSEVPQNLSASRPQDRQFILSSKKLLLSDSGFYLCAWRTGLAGAGADTQYFGPGTRLTVL.

The V call is TRBV7-2, the J call TRBJ1-2; 10 nucleotides agree with TRBD1. The germline CDR1 and CDR2 sequences are SGHTA and FQGNSA. The V gene end was trimmed by 5 bases and the J gene end by 7 bases; junction bases not matched to a gene: 7. The CDR3 covers 14 residues. The CDR3 DNA reads as TGTGCCAGCAGCCCCGGACAGGGGGGGCTTGGCTACACCTTC. As protein: CASSPGQGGLGYTF. Looking up the rest from reference TRBV7-2 and TRBJ1-2 gives the full variable domain: GAGVSQSPSNKVTEKGKDVELRCDPISGHTALYWYRQSLGQGLEFLIYFQGNSAPDKSGLPSDRFSAERTGGSVSTLTIQRTQQEDSAVYLCASSPGQGGLGYTFGSGTRLTVV.

This chain links TRBV6-6 with TRBJ1-4, with TRBD1 as a possible D gene (6 bases). Trimming pared 5 bases from V and 6 bases from J, leaving 16 bases between. The CDR3 spans 15 residues. Per germline, CDR1 MNHNY and CDR2 SVGAGI (reference sequence). CDR3 nucleotide sequence: TGTGCCAGCAGTGCTCGAGGGACAAGCTATGAAAAACTGTTTTTT. Translation gives CASSARGTSYEKLFF.

The chain employs TRBV19 and TRBJ2-1; D unclear. Germline V gives CDR1 LNHDA, CDR2 SQIVND (reference sequence). With 1 base removed from V and 4 bases from J, the gap between germline ends came to 5 bases. This CDR3 contains 13 residues. The CDR3 loop reads CASSIAVYNEQFF. CDR3 coding DNA: TGTGCCAGTAGTATAGCCGTTTACAATGAGCAGTTCTTC.

The rearrangement joins TRBV6-5 to TRBJ2-7; 8 bases match TRBD1. The germline gives CDR1 MNHEY, CDR2 SVGAGI. The CDR3 has 14 amino acids. Trimming cost V 3 bases and J 3 bases; bases outside gene matches: 4. The CDR3 loop is CASSYRDRLYEQYF. The CDR3, as DNA: TGTGCCAGCAGTTATCGGGACAGGCTCTACGAGCAGTACTTC.

This clone was seen a handful of times. The genes are TRBV29-1 and TRBJ2-1; D is ambiguous. Germline loops: CDR1 SQVTM, CDR2 ANQGSEA. The CDR3 runs to 15 residues. V lost 3 bases and J lost 0, with 12 bases in between. In nucleotides, the CDR3 is TGCAGCGTTGATGGCAGTCCTTCCTCCTACAATGAGCAGTTCTTC. It yields the protein CSVDGSPSSYNEQFF.

This clone has a single count. The chain has TRBV2 and TRBJ1-1; D unresolved. The germline V gene encodes CDR1 SNHLY and CDR2 FYNNEI. The CDR3 is made up of 14 amino acids. V gave up 4 bases and J gave up 5 bases, with 14 bases separating them. The CDR3 bases are TGTGCCAGCAGTGTCCCCGGACTACTGACTGAAGCTTTCTTT. Amino acids: CASSVPGLLTEAFF.

This clone was found a few times. CDR3 bases: TGTGCCAGCAGCCGCCCAGACAACAGGGTTGGCTACACCTTC. This gives the protein CASSRPDNRVGYTF. The rearrangement joins TRBV7-9 to TRBJ1-2; D is possibly TRBD1 (6 bases). CDR1 is SEHNR and CDR2 is FQNEAQ in the germline V gene (reference sequence). The CDR3 runs 14 residues. The V and J ends lost 5 bases and 7 bases respectively, with 17 bases between them.